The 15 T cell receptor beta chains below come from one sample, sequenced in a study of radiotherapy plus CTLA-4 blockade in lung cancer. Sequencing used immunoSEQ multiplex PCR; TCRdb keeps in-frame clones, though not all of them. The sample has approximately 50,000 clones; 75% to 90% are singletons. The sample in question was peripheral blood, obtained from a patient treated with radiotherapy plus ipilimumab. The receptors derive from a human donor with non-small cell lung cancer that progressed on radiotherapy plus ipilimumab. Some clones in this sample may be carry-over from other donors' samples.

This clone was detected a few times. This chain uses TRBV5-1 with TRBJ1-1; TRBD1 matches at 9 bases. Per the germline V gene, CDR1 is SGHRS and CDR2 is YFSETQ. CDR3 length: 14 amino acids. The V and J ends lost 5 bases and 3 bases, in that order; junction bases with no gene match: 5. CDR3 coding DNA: TGCGCCAGCAGAAAACAGGGGGCCGACACTGAAGCTTTCTTT. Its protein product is CASRKQGADTEAFF.

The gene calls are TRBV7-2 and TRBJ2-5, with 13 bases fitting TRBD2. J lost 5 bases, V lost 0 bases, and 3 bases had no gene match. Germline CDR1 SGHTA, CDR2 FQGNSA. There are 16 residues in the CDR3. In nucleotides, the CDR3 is TGTGCCAGCAGCTTAGCCACTAGCGGGAGGGATGAGACCCAGTACTTC. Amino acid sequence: CASSLATSGRDETQYF.

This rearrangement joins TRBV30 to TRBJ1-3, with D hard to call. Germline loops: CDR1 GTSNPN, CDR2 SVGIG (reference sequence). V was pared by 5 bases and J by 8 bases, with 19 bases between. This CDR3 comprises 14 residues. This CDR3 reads CAWEYPHSSDTIYF. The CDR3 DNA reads TGTGCCTGGGAGTATCCCCATTCGTCGGACACCATATATTTT.

Written as DNA, the CDR3 is TGCGCCAGCAGTGGACTAGCGGGGGGGACCGGGGAGCTGTTTTTT. It encodes CASSGLAGGTGELFF. The J gene is TRBJ2-2, the V gene TRBV10-2, with 14 positions matching TRBD2. V lost 4 bases to trimming and J lost 5 bases; unmatched junction nucleotides: 0. The CDR3 totals 15 residues. Germline loops: CDR1 WSHSY, CDR2 SAAADI.

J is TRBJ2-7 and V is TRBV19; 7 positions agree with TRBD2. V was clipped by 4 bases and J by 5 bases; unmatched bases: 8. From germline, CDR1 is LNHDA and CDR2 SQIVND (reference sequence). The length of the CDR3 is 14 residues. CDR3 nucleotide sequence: TGTGCCAGTAGTAGGACTAGATTGAACAACGAGCAGTACTTC. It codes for CASSRTRLNNEQYF.

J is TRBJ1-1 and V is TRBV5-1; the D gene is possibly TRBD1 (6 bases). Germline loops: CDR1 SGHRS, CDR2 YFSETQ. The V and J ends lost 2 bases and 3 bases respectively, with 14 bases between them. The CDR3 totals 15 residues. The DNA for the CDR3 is TGCGCCAGCAGCTTAGGCGGACAGCCCTACACTGAAGCTTTCTTT. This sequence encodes CASSLGGQPYTEAFF.

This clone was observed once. The chain's CDR3 is CASGLGQGAYNEQFF. CDR3 nucleotide sequence: TGTGCTAGTGGTTTGGGACAGGGGGCCTACAATGAGCAGTTCTTC. The V and J genes are TRBV12-5 and TRBJ2-1; 9 positions agree with TRBD1. The CDR3 length is 15 residues. CDR1 LGHNT and CDR2 FRNRAP come from the germline V gene. Trimming took 1 base from V and 2 from J; bases not matched to a gene: 0.

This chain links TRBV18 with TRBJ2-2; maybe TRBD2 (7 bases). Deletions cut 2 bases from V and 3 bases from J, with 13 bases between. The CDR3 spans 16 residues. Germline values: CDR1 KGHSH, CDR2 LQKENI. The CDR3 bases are TGTGCCAGCTCACCAGAACCGGGGGGCTACACCGGGGAGCTGTTTTTT. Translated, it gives CASSPEPGGYTGELFF.

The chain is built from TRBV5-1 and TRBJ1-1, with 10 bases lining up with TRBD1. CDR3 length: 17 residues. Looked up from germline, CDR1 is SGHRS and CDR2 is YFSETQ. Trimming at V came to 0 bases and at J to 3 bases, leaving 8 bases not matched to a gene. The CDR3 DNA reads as TGCGCCAGCAGCTTGGCCGGAAGGGACAGGGGTGACACTGAAGCTTTCTTT. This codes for CASSLAGRDRGDTEAFF.

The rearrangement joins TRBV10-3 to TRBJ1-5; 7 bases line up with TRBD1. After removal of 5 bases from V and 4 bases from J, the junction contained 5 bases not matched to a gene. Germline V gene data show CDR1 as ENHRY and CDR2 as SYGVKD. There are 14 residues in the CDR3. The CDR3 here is CAISTGDVNQPQHF. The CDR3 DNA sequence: TGTGCCATCAGTACAGGGGATGTGAATCAGCCCCAGCATTTT.

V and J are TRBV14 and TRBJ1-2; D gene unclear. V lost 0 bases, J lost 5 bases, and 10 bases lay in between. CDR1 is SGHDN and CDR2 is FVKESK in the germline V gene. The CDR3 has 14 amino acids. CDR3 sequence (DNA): TGTGCCAGCAGCCAAGACGGACTACTGTATGGCTACACCTTC. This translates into CASSQDGLLYGYTF.

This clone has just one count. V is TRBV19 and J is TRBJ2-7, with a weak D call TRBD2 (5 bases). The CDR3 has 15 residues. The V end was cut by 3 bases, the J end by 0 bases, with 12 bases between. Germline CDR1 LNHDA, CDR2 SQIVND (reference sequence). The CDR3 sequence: CASSIKAASSYEQYF. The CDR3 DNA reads TGTGCCAGTAGTATTAAAGCGGCATCCTCCTACGAGCAGTACTTC.

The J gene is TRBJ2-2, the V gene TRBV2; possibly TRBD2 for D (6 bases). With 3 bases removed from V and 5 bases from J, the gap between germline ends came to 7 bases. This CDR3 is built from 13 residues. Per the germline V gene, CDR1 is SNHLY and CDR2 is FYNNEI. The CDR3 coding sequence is TGTGCCAGCAGTGAGGAGGGAACCGGGGAGCTGTTTTTT. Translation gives CASSEEGTGELFF.

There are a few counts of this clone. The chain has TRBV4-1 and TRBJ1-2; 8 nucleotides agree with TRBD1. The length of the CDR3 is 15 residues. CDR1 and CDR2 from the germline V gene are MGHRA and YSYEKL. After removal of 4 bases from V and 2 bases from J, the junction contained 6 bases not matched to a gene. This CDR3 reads CASSPTTGENYGYTF. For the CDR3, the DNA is TGCGCCAGCAGCCCTACGACAGGGGAGAACTATGGCTACACCTTC.

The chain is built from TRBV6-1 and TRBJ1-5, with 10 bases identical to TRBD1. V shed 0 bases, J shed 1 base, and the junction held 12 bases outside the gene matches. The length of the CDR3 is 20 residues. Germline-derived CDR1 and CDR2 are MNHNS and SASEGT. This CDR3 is CASSEAQYWRTGGSNQPQHF. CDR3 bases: TGTGCCAGCAGTGAAGCGCAGTATTGGAGGACAGGGGGGAGCAATCAGCCCCAGCATTTT.